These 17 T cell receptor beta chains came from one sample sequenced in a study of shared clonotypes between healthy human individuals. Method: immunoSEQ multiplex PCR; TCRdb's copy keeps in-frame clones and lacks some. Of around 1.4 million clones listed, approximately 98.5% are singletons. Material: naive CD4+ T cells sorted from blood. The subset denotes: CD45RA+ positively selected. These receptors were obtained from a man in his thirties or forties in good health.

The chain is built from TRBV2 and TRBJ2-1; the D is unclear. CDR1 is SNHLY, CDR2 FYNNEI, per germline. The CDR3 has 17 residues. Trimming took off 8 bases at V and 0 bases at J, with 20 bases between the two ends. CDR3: CASRGDLGSHSYNEQFF. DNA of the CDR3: TGTGCCAGCCGAGGAGATCTAGGAAGCCACTCCTACAATGAGCAGTTCTTC. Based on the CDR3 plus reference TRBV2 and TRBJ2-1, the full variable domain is EPEVTQTPSHQVTQMGQEVILRCVPISNHLYFYWYRQILGQKVEFLVSFYNNEISEKSEIFDDQFSVERPDGSNFTLKIRSTKLEDSAMYFCASRGDLGSHSYNEQFFGPGTRLTVL.

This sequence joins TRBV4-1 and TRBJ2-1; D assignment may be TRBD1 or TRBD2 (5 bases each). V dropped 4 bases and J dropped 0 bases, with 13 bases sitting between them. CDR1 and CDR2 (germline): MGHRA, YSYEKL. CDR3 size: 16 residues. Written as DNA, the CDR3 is TGCGCCAGCAGCCTCAACTGGGACCCCTCCTACAATGAGCAGTTCTTC. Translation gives CASSLNWDPSYNEQFF.

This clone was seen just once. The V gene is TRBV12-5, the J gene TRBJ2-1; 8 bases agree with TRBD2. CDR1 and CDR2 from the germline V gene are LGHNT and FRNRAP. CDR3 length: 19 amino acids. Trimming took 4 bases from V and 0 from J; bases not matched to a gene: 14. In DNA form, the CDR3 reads TGTGCTAGTGGTTCCTATTTCGGGAGGGTACTAAGCTCCTACAATGAGCAGTTCTTC. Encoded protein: CASGSYFGRVLSSYNEQFF.

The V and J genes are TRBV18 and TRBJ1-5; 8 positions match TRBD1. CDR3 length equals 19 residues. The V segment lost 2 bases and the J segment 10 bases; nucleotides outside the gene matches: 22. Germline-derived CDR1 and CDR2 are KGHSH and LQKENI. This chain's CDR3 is CASSPTPSGGGEGGRPQHF. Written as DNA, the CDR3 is TGTGCCAGCTCACCAACTCCGTCAGGGGGCGGGGAAGGAGGTCGACCCCAGCATTTT.

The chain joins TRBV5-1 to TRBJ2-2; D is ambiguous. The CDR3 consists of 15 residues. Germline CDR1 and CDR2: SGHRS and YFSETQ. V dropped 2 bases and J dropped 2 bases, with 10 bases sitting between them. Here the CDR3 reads CASSLAQINTGELFF. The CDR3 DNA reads TGCGCCAGCAGCTTAGCACAAATTAACACCGGGGAGCTGTTTTTT.

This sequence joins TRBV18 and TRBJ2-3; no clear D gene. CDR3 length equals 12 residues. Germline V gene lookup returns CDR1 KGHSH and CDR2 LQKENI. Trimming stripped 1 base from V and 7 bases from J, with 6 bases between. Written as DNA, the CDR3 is TGTGCCAGCTCACCACTTGAGCATACGCAGTATTTT. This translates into CASSPLEHTQYF.

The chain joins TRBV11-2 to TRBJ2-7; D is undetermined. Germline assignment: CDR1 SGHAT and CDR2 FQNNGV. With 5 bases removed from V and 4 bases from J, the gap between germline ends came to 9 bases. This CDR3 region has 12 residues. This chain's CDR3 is CASSDGPYEQYF. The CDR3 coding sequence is TGTGCCAGCAGCGACGGACCGTACGAGCAGTACTTC.

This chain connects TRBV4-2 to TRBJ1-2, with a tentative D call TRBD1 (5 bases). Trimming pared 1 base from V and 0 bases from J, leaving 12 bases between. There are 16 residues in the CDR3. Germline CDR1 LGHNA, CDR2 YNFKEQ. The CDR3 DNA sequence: TGTGCCAGCAGCCAAGCGATGTGGACATCTAACTATGGCTACACCTTC. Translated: CASSQAMWTSNYGYTF.

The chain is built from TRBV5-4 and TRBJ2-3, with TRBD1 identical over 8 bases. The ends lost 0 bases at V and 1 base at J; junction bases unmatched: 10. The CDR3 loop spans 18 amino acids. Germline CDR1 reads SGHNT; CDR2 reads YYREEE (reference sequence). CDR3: CASSLGRGPEDGTDTQYF. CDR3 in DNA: TGTGCCAGCAGCTTGGGCAGGGGGCCCGAAGATGGCACAGATACGCAGTATTTT.

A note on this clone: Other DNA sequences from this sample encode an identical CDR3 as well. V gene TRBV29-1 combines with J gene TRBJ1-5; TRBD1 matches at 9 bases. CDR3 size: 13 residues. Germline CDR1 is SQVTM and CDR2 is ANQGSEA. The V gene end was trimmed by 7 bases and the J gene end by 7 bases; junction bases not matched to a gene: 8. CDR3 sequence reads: CSAGTGRDQPQHF. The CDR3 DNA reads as TGCAGCGCCGGGACAGGGAGGGACCAGCCCCAGCATTTT.

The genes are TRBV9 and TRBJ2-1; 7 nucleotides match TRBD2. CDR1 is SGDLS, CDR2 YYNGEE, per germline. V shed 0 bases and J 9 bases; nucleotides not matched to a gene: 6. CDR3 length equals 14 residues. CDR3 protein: CASSVEAGAGEQFF. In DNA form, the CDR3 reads TGTGCCAGCAGCGTAGAGGCGGGAGCGGGTGAGCAGTTCTTC. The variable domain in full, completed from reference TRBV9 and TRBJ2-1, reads DSGVTQTPKHLITATGQRVTLRCSPRSGDLSVYWYQQSLDQGLQFLIQYYNGEERAKGNILERFSAQQFPDLHSELNLSSLELGDSALYFCASSVEAGAGEQFFGPGTRLTVL.

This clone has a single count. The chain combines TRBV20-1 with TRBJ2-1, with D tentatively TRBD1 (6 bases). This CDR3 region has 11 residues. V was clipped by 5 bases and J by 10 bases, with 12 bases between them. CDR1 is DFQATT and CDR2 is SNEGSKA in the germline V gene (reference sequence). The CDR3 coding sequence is TGCAGTGCTGTCCAAGACAGGGAGCAGTTCTTC. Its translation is CSAVQDREQFF.

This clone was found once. DNA for the CDR3: TGTGCCAGCATGAGGACTAGAGGTCGTTTCACAGATACGCAGTATTTT. As protein: CASMRTRGRFTDTQYF. The gene calls are TRBV5-6 and TRBJ2-3; 7 nucleotides agree with TRBD2. Germline V CDR1 and CDR2: SGHDT, YYEEEE. The CDR3 extends over 16 amino acids. V gave up 6 bases and J gave up 2 bases; unmatched junction bases: 12.

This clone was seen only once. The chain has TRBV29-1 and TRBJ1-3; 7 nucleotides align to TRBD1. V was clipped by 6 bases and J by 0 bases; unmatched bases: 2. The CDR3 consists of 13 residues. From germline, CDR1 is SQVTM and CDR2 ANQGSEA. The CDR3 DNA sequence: TGCAGCGTACAGGGGACCTCTGGAAACACCATATATTTT. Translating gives CSVQGTSGNTIYF.

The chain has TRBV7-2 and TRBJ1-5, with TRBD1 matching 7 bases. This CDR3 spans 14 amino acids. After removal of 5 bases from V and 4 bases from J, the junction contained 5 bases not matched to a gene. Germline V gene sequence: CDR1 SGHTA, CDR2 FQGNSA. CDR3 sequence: CASSIRGGNQPQHF. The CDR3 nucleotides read TGTGCCAGCAGCATCAGGGGGGGGAATCAGCCCCAGCATTTT.

The CDR3 here is CASSQTHGAYSYEQYF. In DNA, the CDR3 is TGTGCCAGCAGCCAAACCCACGGGGCCTACTCCTACGAGCAGTACTTC. This chain connects TRBV14 to TRBJ2-7; perhaps D is TRBD1 or TRBD2 (5 bases each). V was cut by 2 bases and J by 0 bases, with 14 bases left in between. The length of the CDR3 is 16 residues. CDR1 and CDR2 from the germline V gene are SGHDN and FVKESK.

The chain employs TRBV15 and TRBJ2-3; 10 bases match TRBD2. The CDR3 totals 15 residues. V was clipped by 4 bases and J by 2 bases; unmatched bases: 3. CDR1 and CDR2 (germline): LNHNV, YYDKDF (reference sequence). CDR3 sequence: CATSKLAGPTDTQYF. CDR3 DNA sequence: TGTGCCACCAGCAAACTAGCGGGACCCACAGATACGCAGTATTTT.